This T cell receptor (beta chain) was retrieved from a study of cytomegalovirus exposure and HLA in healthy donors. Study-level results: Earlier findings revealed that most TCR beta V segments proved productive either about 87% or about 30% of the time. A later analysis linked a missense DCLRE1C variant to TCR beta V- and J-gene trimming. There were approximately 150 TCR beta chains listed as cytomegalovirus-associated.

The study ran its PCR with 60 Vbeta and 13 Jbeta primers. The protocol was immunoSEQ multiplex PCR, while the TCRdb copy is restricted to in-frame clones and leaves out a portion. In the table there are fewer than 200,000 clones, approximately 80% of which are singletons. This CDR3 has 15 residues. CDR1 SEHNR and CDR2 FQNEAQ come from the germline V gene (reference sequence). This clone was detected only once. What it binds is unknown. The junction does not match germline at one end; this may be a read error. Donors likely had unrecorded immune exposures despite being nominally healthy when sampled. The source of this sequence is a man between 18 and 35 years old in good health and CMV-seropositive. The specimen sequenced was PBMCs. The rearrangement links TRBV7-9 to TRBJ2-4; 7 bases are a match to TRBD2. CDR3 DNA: TGTGCCAGCAGCGCGGGAGTACTGGCCAAAAACAGTCAGTACTTC. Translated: CASSAGVLAKNSQYF.